Listed here are 9 T cell receptor beta chains from one sample, sequenced in a study of blood T cell repertoires in COVID-19 (dated by TCRdb to about 2020). Library preparation used the immunoSEQ multiplex PCR assay. Drawn from immuneACCESS, this table holds only the in-frame rearrangements with V and J called that TCRdb kept. Clones are partly lost; checked studies trace under half to an unresolved V gene and leave the rest unexplained. This sample is represented by around 67,000 clones; 90% to 95% of them were singletons. 7% to 9% of the sample comes from the top ten. Sequenced sample: peripheral blood. The source of these receptors is a human donor in a cohort sampled during active COVID-19.

This clone was seen a single time. This chain connects TRBV11-2 to TRBJ1-2; D uncertain. Germline V gene data show CDR1 as SGHAT and CDR2 as FQNNGV. The CDR3 has 13 residues. V lost 1 base to trimming and J lost 4 bases, with 7 bases between them. The CDR3 coding sequence is TGTGCCAGCAGCTTAGGAGGGCTCTATGGCTACACCTTC. Residues: CASSLGGLYGYTF.

This clone was counted a single time. CDR3 nucleotide sequence: TGTGCCACCAGCCACAATGCCTTGGGGGGCACTGAAGCTTTCTTT. Translation: CATSHNALGGTEAFF. The gene calls are TRBV24-1 and TRBJ1-1; D may be TRBD1 (5 bases). Germline assignment: CDR1 KGHDR and CDR2 SFDVKD. CDR3 length: 15 residues. V was pared by 7 bases and J by 4 bases, with 18 bases between.

V usage is TRBV4-1 and J usage is TRBJ2-7; 11 positions agree with TRBD2. J lost 3 bases, V lost 4 bases, and 5 bases had no gene match. This CDR3 has 15 residues. From germline, CDR1 is MGHRA and CDR2 YSYEKL. The CDR3 loop is CASSPSTSGGYEQYF. The CDR3 DNA is TGCGCCAGCAGCCCGTCTACTAGCGGGGGCTACGAGCAGTACTTC.

The chain is built from TRBV27 and TRBJ2-7; maybe TRBD1 (6 bases). Trimming took off 2 bases at V and 2 bases at J, with 16 bases between the two ends. Germline V gene data show CDR1 as MNHEY and CDR2 as SMNVEV (reference sequence). The CDR3 sequence is 16 residues long. The CDR3 loop is CASSLEGERGPYEQYF. Written as DNA, the CDR3 is TGTGCCAGCAGTTTAGAGGGGGAAAGGGGACCCTACGAGCAGTACTTC.

This chain links TRBV28 with TRBJ1-4, with no clear D. CDR3 length: 12 amino acids. CDR1 is MDHEN, CDR2 SYDVKM, per germline. V lost 2 bases to trimming and J lost 7 bases, with 5 bases between them. The CDR3 loop is CASSLGTEKLFF. For the CDR3, the DNA is TGTGCCAGCAGTTTAGGCACTGAAAAACTGTTTTTT.

In DNA, the CDR3 is TGTGCCAGCAGCAACCGGGACAGCCGGAATTCACCCCTCCACTTT. It encodes CASSNRDSRNSPLHF. The chain employs TRBV6-5 and TRBJ1-6; 7 bases are a match to TRBD1. The germline V gene encodes CDR1 MNHEY and CDR2 SVGAGI. This CDR3 spans 15 amino acids. The trim removed 6 bases at V and 7 bases at J, leaving 9 bases unmatched.

This sequence joins TRBV3-1 (or the pseudogene TRBV3-2) and TRBJ1-1, with 8 bases that match TRBD1. The junction had 15 bases not matched to a gene; V was cut back by 2 bases and J by 4 bases. The germline gives CDR1 LGHDT, CDR2 YNNKEL (reference sequence). The CDR3 totals 18 residues. In DNA form, the CDR3 reads TGTGCCAGCAGCCAATATTCTTGGTCAGGGGGCGAGGGCACTGAAGCTTTCTTT. It codes for CASSQYSWSGGEGTEAFF.

V and J are TRBV1 and TRBJ1-1; TRBD1, the table's D call, lacks a check against the DNA. TRBV1 corresponds to a pseudogene. The CDR3 loop spans 16 amino acids. The chain's CDR3 is CTSSQDLNRLNTEAFF. In DNA form, the CDR3 reads TGCACCAGCAGCCAAGATTTAAACAGGCTGAACACTGAAGCTTTCTTT.

Only one count was recorded for this clone. This chain links TRBV27 with TRBJ2-7; TRBD2 matches at 8 bases. The germline CDR1 and CDR2 sequences are MNHEY and SMNVEV (reference sequence). The ends lost 4 bases at V and 4 bases at J; junction bases unmatched: 9. The CDR3 covers 15 residues. The CDR3 region has the DNA TGTGCCAGCAGTTATCGACTGGCGGGAGGTTACGAGCAGTACTTC. Translated, it gives CASSYRLAGGYEQYF.